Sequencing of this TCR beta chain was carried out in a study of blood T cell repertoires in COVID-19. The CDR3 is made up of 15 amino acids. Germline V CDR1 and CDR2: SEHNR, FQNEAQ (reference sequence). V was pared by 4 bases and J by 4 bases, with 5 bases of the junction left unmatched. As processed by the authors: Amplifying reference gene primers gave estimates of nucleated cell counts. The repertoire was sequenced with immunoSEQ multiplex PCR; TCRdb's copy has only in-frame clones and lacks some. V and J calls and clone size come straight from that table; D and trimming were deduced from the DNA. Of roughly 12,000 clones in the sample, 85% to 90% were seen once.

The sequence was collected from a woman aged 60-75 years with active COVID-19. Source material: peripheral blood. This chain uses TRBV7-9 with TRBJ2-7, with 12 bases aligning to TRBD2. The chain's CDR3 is CASSSRLAGAYEQYF. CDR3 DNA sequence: TGTGCCAGCAGCTCCCGACTAGCGGGAGCGTACGAGCAGTACTTC. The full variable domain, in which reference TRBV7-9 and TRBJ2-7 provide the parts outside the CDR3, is DTGVSQNPRHKITKRGQNVTFRCDPISEHNRLYWYRQTLGQGPEFLTYFQNEAQLEKSRLLSDRFSAERPKGSFSTLEIQRTEQGDSAMYLCASSSRLAGAYEQYFGPGTRLTVT.